This T cell receptor beta chain was captured in a study of CD8 T cells in Susac syndrome. FACS enriched CD8+ TEMRA cells, while bulk CD8+ and CD4+ were negatively isolated. The CDR3 spans 12 residues. Germline CDR1 reads DFQATT; CDR2 reads SNEGSKA (reference sequence). With V trimmed by 5 bases and J by 7 bases, 5 bases remained unmatched. With random hexamers, reverse transcription was performed on about 0.5 to 1 ug of RNA. One entry per CDR3 protein results from TCRdb running MiXCR on the immunoSEQ multiplex PCR reads. The sample has roughly 200,000 distinct CDR3 sequences, roughly 94% seen once; the top ten hold just over 0.08%.

The chain carries TRBV20-1 and TRBJ1-2; 9 bases map to TRBD1. Sequenced input: CD4+ T cells from PBMCs. The clonotype comes from a human donor with multiple sclerosis. CDR3 nucleotide sequence: TGCAGTGCTCCGGGACAGGGCTTTGGCTACACCTTC. Translating it yields CSAPGQGFGYTF.